The source of this T cell receptor (beta chain) is a study of blood T cells in healthy people across ages. This CDR3 region has 13 residues. Germline lookup yields CDR1 DFQATT and CDR2 SNEGSKA (reference sequence). Trimming pared 6 bases from V and 2 bases from J, leaving 13 bases between. Sample donors were healthy Caucasian individuals that came from Russia, aged 6 to 90. At least 7 million PBMCs were isolated per sample. Notes on the study in general: As age increased, TCR beta diversity per million T cells fell in a roughly linear fashion. The study lacked donor CMV status, which possibly confounded expanded clonotype changes.

As to this clonotype: Its antigen is unknown.

For the second PCR, which ran for about 7 to 11 cycles, a sample-barcoded 5' primer and a J-beta primer mix were used. From the 5' RACE reads, TCRdb called clonotypes with MiXCR, one entry per CDR3 protein. The table shows 1.5 million or so distinct CDR3 sequences, with approximately 39% occurring only once. This TCR came from a woman aged 18-35 years in good health. Sequencing input: blood. The chain has TRBV20-1 and TRBJ2-5, with D possibly TRBD2 on 6 matching bases. In DNA, the CDR3 is TGCAGTGCGACGGGACTTTTACAAGAGACCCAGTACTTC. It yields the protein CSATGLLQETQYF.